One and the same sample provided the 21 T cell receptor beta chains below, sequenced in a study of human CD8 memory T cell subsets. Investigators built TCR beta libraries using UMI-labeled 5' RACE. TCRdb reprocessed the 5' RACE reads, with one entry per CDR3 protein and no DNA. Seen in this sample are approximately 5,000 distinct CDR3 sequences; the ten most common clones hold approximately 24%. The sample comprised CD8+ effector memory T cells (TEM) sorted from PBMCs. Subset meaning: effector memory CD8 T cells, CCR7- CD45RO+ CD95+. These receptors originate from a human donor in good health.

The V call is TRBV6-4, the J call TRBJ2-3; TCRdb's D call, TRBD2, is unchecked because there is no DNA. Germline V gene lookup returns CDR1 MRHNA and CDR2 SNTAGT. The CDR3 contains 14 residues. The CDR3 region is CASSGSGNTDTQYF.

The rearrangement links TRBV7-2 to TRBJ2-7; TCRdb calls TRBD2, which cannot be checked without DNA. Germline V lookup: CDR1 SGHTA, CDR2 FQGNSA. The CDR3 length is 15 residues. The CDR3 region is CASSLMGGGLGEQYF. Supplemented by reference TRBV7-2 and TRBJ2-7, the full variable domain reads GAGVSQSPSNKVTEKGKDVELRCDPISGHTALYWYRQSLGQGLEFLIYFQGNSAPDKSGLPSDRFSAERTGGSVSTLTIQRTQQEDSAVYLCASSLMGGGLGEQYFGPGTRLTVT.

The chain is built from TRBV24-1 and TRBJ1-2. CDR1 KGHDR and CDR2 SFDVKD come from the germline V gene. The CDR3 runs to 15 residues. The CDR3 is CATSVEGRGQDGYTF.

The rearrangement uses TRBV7-9 and TRBJ1-1; the D call from TCRdb, TRBD1, cannot be confirmed without DNA. This CDR3 has 14 amino acids. Germline CDR1 and CDR2: SEHNR and FQNEAQ (reference sequence). The chain's CDR3 is CASSPGQTNTEAFF.

The rearrangement uses TRBV20-1 and TRBJ1-1; absent DNA, TCRdb's TRBD1 call cannot be checked. This CDR3 region has 13 residues. Germline V gene lookup returns CDR1 DFQATT and CDR2 SNEGSKA (reference sequence). CDR3 in amino acids: CSASGGQATEAFF.

The chain has TRBV6-2 or TRBV6-3 and TRBJ2-2; the TCRdb D gene call, TRBD2, has no DNA to confirm it. The V gene's germline CDR1 is MNHEY and CDR2 SVGEGT. This CDR3 is 16 amino acids long. This chain's CDR3 is CASSYETSGPTGELFF.

The chain uses TRBV6-4 and TRBJ2-3. This CDR3 spans 15 amino acids. CDR1 is MRHNA and CDR2 is SNTAGT in the germline V gene. CDR3 residues: CASSDSSSSTDTQYF.

This rearrangement joins TRBV4-3 to TRBJ2-1; checking the TCRdb D call of TRBD1 is not possible without DNA. Germline V gives CDR1 LGHNA, CDR2 YSLEER. The CDR3 runs to 16 residues. The CDR3 loop reads CASSQDQGGRVNEQFF.

J is TRBJ1-1 and V is TRBV5-1. CDR3 size: 13 residues. Germline CDR1 and CDR2: SGHRS and YFSETQ. CDR3 in amino acids: CASSLDRTTEAFF.

This clonotype is deemed medium-sized by its frequency. The gene calls are TRBV6-2 or TRBV6-3 and TRBJ1-5; TCRdb calls TRBD1, which cannot be checked without DNA. The germline CDR1 and CDR2 sequences are MNHEY and SVGEGT. The CDR3 loop spans 14 amino acids. The CDR3 sequence is CASSMTGENQPQHF.

The chain combines TRBV20-1 with TRBJ1-1. This CDR3 region has 14 residues. Per germline, CDR1 DFQATT and CDR2 SNEGSKA (reference sequence). The CDR3: CSARDFGGRGEAFF.

V gene TRBV29-1 combines with J gene TRBJ2-7; no DNA is available, so the TRBD1 call from TCRdb remains unchecked. This CDR3 has 15 amino acids. Germline V gene lookup returns CDR1 SQVTM and CDR2 ANQGSEA. CDR3 loop: CSVALPGQATYEQYF.

This chain uses TRBV29-1 with TRBJ2-7. This CDR3 has 13 residues. CDR1 and CDR2 from the germline V gene are SQVTM and ANQGSEA. The CDR3 here is CSVEDGTSYEQYF.

V and J are TRBV7-9 and TRBJ2-7; the TCRdb call, TRBD2, lacks DNA for checking. CDR1 and CDR2 (germline): SEHNR, FQNEAQ (reference sequence). The CDR3 consists of 14 residues. CDR3 in amino acids: CASSSIAGGSEQYF. Full variable domain (remainder filled in from reference TRBV7-9 and TRBJ2-7): DTGVSQNPRHKITKRGQNVTFRCDPISEHNRLYWYRQTLGQGPEFLTYFQNEAQLEKSRLLSDRFSAERPKGSFSTLEIQRTEQGDSAMYLCASSSIAGGSEQYFGPGTRLTVT.

The V call is TRBV4-2, the J call TRBJ2-2. This CDR3 spans 17 amino acids. Looked up from germline, CDR1 is LGHNA and CDR2 is YNFKEQ. This chain's CDR3 is CASSQDGKEPNTGELFF.

V is TRBV25-1 and J is TRBJ2-2; TCRdb calls TRBD2, which cannot be checked without DNA. The CDR3 runs to 16 residues. Germline V lookup: CDR1 MGHDK, CDR2 SYGVNS. This CDR3 is CASSAGTSGIPGELFF.

The J gene is TRBJ2-3, the V gene TRBV25-1; TCRdb proposes TRBD2, but this gene call is untestable without DNA. CDR3 length: 17 amino acids. Germline lookup yields CDR1 MGHDK and CDR2 SYGVNS. CDR3 sequence: CASREEWLGGSTDTQYF.

V usage is TRBV9 and J usage is TRBJ2-5; TCRdb's D gene call, TRBD1, goes unchecked for lack of DNA. The CDR3 is made up of 15 amino acids. Germline CDR1 SGDLS, CDR2 YYNGEE. The CDR3 is CASSVTDSTQETQYF.

This clonotype shows up as medium-sized by frequency. The V call is TRBV19, the J call TRBJ1-1; TCRdb calls TRBD1, which cannot be checked without DNA. The CDR3 runs to 15 residues. Per germline, CDR1 LNHDA and CDR2 SQIVND (reference sequence). The CDR3 region is CASSISLTGNTEAFF.

The chain recombines TRBV4-2 with TRBJ2-7; TCRdb indicates TRBD2, and absent DNA this call remains unverified. The CDR3 consists of 14 residues. In germline, CDR1 is LGHNA, CDR2 YNFKEQ. CDR3 in amino acids: CASKREGEAYEQYF.

This rearrangement joins TRBV6-1 to TRBJ2-7. Germline assignment: CDR1 MNHNS and CDR2 SASEGT. This CDR3 region has 15 residues. The CDR3 reads CASSELGSSSYEQYF.